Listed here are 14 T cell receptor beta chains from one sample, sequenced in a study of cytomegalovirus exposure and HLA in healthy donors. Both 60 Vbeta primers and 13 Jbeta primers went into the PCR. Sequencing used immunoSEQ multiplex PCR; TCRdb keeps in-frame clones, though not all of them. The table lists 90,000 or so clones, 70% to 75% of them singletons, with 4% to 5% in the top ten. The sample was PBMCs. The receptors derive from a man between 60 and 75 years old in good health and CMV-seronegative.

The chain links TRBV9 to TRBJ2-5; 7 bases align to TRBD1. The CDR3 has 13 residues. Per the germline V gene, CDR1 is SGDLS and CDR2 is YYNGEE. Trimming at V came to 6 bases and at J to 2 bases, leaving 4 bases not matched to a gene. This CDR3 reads CASTRDSQETQYF. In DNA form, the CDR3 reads TGTGCCAGCACCAGGGACAGTCAAGAGACCCAGTACTTC.

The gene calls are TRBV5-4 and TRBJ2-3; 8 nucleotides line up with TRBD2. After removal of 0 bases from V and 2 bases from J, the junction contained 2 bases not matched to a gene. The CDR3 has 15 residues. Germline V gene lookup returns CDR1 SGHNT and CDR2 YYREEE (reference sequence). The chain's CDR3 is CASSLVAGHTDTQYF. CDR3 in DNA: TGTGCCAGCAGCTTGGTAGCGGGGCACACAGATACGCAGTATTTT.

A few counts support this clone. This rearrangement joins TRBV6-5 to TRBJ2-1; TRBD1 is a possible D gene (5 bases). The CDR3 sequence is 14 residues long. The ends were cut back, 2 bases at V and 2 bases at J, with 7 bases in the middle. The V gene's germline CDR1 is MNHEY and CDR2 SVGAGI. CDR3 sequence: CASSYDRAYNEQFF. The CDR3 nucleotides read TGTGCCAGCAGTTACGACAGAGCCTACAATGAGCAGTTCTTC.

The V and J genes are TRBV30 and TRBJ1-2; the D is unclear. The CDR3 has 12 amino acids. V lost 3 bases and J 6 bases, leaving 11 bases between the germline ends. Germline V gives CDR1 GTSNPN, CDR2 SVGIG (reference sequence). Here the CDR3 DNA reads TGTGCCTGGAGCGCCTCGGAGAATGGCTACACCTTC. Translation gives CAWSASENGYTF.

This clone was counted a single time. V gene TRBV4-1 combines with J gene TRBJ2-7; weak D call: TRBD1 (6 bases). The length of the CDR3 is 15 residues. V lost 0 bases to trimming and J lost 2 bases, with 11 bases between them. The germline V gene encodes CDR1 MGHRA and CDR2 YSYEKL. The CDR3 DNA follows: TGCGCCAGCAGCCAAGAGCACAGGGCTGCCTACGAGCAGTACTTC. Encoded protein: CASSQEHRAAYEQYF.

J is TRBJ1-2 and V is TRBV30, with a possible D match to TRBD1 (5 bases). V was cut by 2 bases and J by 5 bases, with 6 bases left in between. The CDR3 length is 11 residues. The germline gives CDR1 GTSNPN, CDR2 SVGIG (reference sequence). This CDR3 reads CAWSRGYGYTF. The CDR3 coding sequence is TGTGCCTGGAGTCGGGGGTATGGCTACACCTTC.

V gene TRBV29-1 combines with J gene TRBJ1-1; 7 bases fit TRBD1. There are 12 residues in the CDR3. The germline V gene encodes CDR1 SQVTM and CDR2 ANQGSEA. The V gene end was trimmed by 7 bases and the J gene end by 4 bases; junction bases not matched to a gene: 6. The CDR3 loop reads CSAETGTTEAFF. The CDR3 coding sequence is TGCAGCGCTGAGACAGGGACCACTGAAGCTTTCTTT.

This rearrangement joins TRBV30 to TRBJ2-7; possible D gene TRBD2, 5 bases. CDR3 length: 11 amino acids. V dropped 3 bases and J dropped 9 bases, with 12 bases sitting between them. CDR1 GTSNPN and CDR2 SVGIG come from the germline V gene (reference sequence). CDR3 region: CAWSGLSGQYF. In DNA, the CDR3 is TGTGCCTGGAGCGGACTGTCCGGGCAGTACTTC.

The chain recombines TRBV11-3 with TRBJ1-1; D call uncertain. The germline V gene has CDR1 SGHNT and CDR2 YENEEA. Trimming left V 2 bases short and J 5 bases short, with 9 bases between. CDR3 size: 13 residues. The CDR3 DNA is TGTGCCAGCAGCTTACGCGGAGGGACTGAAGCTTTCTTT. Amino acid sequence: CASSLRGGTEAFF.

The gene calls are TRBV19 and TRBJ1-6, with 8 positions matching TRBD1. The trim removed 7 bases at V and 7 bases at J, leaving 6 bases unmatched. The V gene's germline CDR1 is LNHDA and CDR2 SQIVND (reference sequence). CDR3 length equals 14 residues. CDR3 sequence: CASNAGGTNSPLHF. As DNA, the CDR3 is TGTGCCAGTAATGCAGGGGGCACGAATTCACCCCTCCACTTT.

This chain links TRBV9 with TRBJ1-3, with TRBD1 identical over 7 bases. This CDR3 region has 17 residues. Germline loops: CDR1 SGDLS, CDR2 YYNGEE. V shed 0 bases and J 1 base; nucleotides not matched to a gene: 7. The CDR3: CASSVGWRGQSGNTIYF. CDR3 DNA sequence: TGTGCCAGCAGCGTAGGGTGGAGGGGGCAATCTGGAAACACCATATATTTT.

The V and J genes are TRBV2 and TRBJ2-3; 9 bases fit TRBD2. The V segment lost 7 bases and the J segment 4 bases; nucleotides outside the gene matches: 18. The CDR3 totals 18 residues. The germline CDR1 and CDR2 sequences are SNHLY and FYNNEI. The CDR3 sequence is CASTNGGSGGYRADTQYF. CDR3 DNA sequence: TGTGCCAGCACCAACGGGGGAAGCGGGGGGTACAGGGCAGATACGCAGTATTTT.

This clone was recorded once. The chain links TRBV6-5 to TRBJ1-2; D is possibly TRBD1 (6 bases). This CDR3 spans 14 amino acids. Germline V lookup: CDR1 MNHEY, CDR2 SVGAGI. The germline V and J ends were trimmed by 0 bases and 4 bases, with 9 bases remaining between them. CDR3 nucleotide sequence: TGTGCCAGCAGTTACTCCACAGGGCCCTATGGCTACACCTTC. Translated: CASSYSTGPYGYTF.

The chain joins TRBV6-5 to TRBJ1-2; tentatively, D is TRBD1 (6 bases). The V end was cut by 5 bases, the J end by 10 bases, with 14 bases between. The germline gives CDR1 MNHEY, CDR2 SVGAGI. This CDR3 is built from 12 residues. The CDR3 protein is CASSKPGHYYTF. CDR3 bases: TGTGCCAGCAGTAAACCGGGACACTACTACACCTTC.